A single sample is the source of the 2 T cell receptor beta chains below, sequenced in a study of blood T cell repertoires in COVID-19. The protocol was immunoSEQ multiplex PCR, while the TCRdb copy is restricted to in-frame clones and leaves out a portion. The table shows about 59,000 clones, with roughly 80% occurring only once. Source material: peripheral blood. Every receptor here comes from a woman in her sixties or seventies with acute or convalescent COVID-19.

The rearrangement uses TRBV5-1 and TRBJ2-7, with 8 bases that match TRBD1. Trimming took 4 bases from V and 1 from J; bases not matched to a gene: 4. Germline CDR1 SGHRS, CDR2 YFSETQ. The CDR3 runs to 14 residues. In DNA, the CDR3 is TGCGCCAGCAGCCCCGGGACAGGATCCTACGAGCAGTACTTC. Translated, it gives CASSPGTGSYEQYF.

This rearrangement joins TRBV5-4 to TRBJ2-3; 8 bases fit TRBD2. Germline V CDR1 and CDR2: SGHNT, YYREEE (reference sequence). The length of the CDR3 is 15 residues. With V trimmed by 4 bases and J by 2 bases, 6 bases remained unmatched. In DNA form, the CDR3 reads TGTGCCAGCAGCAGTAGCGGGGCCAACACAGATACGCAGTATTTT. Encoded protein: CASSSSGANTDTQYF. The full variable domain, its missing parts supplied by reference TRBV5-4 and TRBJ2-3, is ETGVTQSPTHLIKTRGQQVTLRCSSQSGHNTVSWYQQALGQGPQFIFQYYREEENGRGNFPPRFSGLQFPNYSSELNVNALELDDSALYLCASSSSGANTDTQYFGPGTRLTVL.